The TCR beta chain described here comes from a study of T cells in Graves' hyperthyroidism and ophthalmopathy. TCR beta CDR3 region amplification was performed from RNA transcripts. The HTBI set primed first-round TCR CDR3 RT-PCR. Via MiXCR, TCRdb re-called the multiplex PCR reads, giving one row per CDR3 protein. The data show roughly 740,000 distinct CDR3 sequences, less than 20% seen once. CDR1 LGHNA and CDR2 YSLEER come from the germline V gene. Trimming removed 0 bases from V and 5 bases from J, with 8 bases in between. The CDR3 runs to 13 residues. Comments on this clonotype: Its antigen is unknown.

Overall study results and limits: Ophthalmopathy got predicted by the model a median roughly 6.1 months before its onset. Most thyroid clonotypes expanded above 0.001 were also detected in blood.

The TCR comes from a man younger than 30 with Graves' hyperthyroidism. What was sequenced was blood. V and J are TRBV4-3 and TRBJ2-7; TRBD1 might be the D (5 bases). The CDR3 DNA reads as TGCGCCAGCAGCCAAGATTTAGGGGACGAGCAGTACTTC. It codes for CASSQDLGDEQYF.